The clone carrying this T cell receptor (beta chain) was recorded a few times. Its antigen is as yet unknown. Trimming took 7 bases from V and 2 from J, leaving 17 bases between them. The CDR3 runs to 15 residues. Germline V CDR1 and CDR2: LNHNV, YYDKDF (reference sequence). The sample is drawn from a study of T cell repertoires in cytomegalovirus infection. Findings and caveats of the study: Adding up the frequency of public TCR beta families identified people who carried CMV plus the relevant HLA.

TCRdb passed the reads through MiXCR, listing each CDR3 protein once. This sample has some 900,000 distinct CDR3 sequences; roughly 33% occur once, and the top ten carry over 10%. J is TRBJ1-1 and V is TRBV15; D is possibly TRBD1 (6 bases). This receptor was identified in a human donor in good health (CMV status not recorded). Some clones in this sample may be carry-over from other donors' samples. The starting material was cultured CD8+ T cells from PBMCs, obtained from culture after CMV antigen stimulation. In DNA form, the CDR3 reads TGTGCCACCACCATGGCTCTGACAGGCAACACTGAAGCTTTCTTT. This sequence encodes CATTMALTGNTEAFF.